The present TCR beta chain was sequenced within a study of blood T cell repertoires in COVID-19. The wider study: Material from acute and convalescent COVID-19 was sourced from the United States, Italy and Spain.

The protocol was immunoSEQ multiplex PCR, while the TCRdb copy is restricted to in-frame clones and leaves out a portion. The table has 100,000 to 140,000 clones, about 93% seen once. The CDR3 consists of 14 residues. Germline CDR1 reads MNHEY; CDR2 reads SMNVEV (reference sequence). V lost 4 bases and J lost 0, with 6 bases in between. Sequenced sample: peripheral blood. The chain couples TRBV27 to TRBJ2-2; D may be TRBD1 (5 bases). The receptor was isolated from a woman in her twenties or thirties with acute or convalescent COVID-19. DNA of the CDR3: TGTGCCAGCAGTTACAGGACGAACACCGGGGAGCTGTTTTTT. This gives the protein CASSYRTNTGELFF.